This T cell receptor (beta chain) came from a study of neurological immune-mediated disorders. Documented time point: longitudinal time-point 2. MiXCR, applied by TCRdb to the 5' RACE reads, yields one record per CDR3 protein. This sample has under 50,000 distinct CDR3 sequences; around 13% occur once, and the top ten carry about 4.9%. The V end was cut by 6 bases, the J end by 4 bases, with 19 bases between. CDR1 and CDR2 from the germline V gene are MNHNY and SVGAGI (reference sequence). The CDR3 is 16 amino acids. This clonotype has at least ten counts. This chain connects TRBV6-6 to TRBJ2-1; TRBD1 is a possible D gene (5 bases). The sequenced material came from PBMCs. The source is a male donor with HTLV-1-associated myelopathy (HAM/TSP). The CDR3 loop is CASRPDTSPSYNEQFF. The CDR3 nucleotides are TGTGCCAGCAGACCGGACACCTCACCGTCATACAATGAGCAGTTCTTC.